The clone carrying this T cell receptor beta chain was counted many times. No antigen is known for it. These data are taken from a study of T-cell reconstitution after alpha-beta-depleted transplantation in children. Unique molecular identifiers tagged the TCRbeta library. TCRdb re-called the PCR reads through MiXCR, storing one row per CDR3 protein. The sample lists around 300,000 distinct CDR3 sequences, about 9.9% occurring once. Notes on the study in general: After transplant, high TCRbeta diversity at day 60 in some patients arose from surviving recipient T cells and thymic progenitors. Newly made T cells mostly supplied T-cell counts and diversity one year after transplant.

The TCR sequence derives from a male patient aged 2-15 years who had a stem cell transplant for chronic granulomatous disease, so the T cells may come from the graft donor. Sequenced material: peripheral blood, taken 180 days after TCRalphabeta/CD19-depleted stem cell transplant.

The CDR3 region has the DNA TGTGCCAGCAGTGAGGAACAGGGGGCTCAGCCCCAGCATTTT. It specifies CASSEEQGAQPQHF. This chain joins TRBV2 and TRBJ1-5; 9 bases map to TRBD1. CDR1 and CDR2 from the germline V gene are SNHLY and FYNNEI. The CDR3 totals 14 residues. V shed 3 bases, J shed 6 bases, and the junction held 3 bases outside the gene matches.